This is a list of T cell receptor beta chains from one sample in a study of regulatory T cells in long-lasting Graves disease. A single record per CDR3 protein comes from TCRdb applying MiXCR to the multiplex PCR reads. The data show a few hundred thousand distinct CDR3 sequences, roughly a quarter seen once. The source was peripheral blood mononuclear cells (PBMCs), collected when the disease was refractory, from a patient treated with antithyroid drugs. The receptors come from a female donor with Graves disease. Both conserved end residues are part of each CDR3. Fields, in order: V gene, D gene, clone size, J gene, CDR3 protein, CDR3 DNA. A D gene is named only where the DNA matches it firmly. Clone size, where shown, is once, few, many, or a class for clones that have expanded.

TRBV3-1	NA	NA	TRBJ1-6	CASSQDNNSPLHF	TGTGCCAGCAGCCAAGATAATAATTCACCCCTCCACTTT
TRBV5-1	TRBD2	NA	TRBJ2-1	CASSVSGASYNEQFF	TGCGCCAGCAGCGTTAGCGGGGCCTCCTACAATGAGCAGTTCTTC
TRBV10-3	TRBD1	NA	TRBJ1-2	CAISENRDRGPATYGYTF	TGTGCCATCAGTGAGAACCGGGACAGGGGGCCTGCGACCTATGGCTACACCTTC
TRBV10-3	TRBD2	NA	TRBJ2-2	CAASAGGSYTGELFF	TGTGCCGCGTCCGCGGGGGGTTCTTACACCGGGGAGCTGTTTTTT
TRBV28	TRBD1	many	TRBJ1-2	CASRMAGGAYGYTF	TGTGCCAGCAGGATGGCAGGGGGTGCGTATGGCTACACCTTC
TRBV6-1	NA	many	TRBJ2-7	CASSESIPYEQYF	TGTGCCAGCAGTGAGTCTATCCCCTACGAGCAGTACTTC
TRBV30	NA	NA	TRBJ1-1	CAWRGRVLNTEAFF	TGTGCCTGGCGCGGAAGGGTATTGAACACTGAAGCTTTCTTT
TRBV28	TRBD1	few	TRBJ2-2	CASRWTGPNTGELFF	TGTGCCAGCAGGTGGACAGGGCCGAACACCGGGGAGCTGTTTTTT
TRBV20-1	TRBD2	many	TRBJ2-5	CSNTRDQREEETQYF	TGCAGTAACACTAGGGATCAGCGGGAGGAGGAGACCCAGTACTTC
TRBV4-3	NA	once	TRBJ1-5	CASSQDNEQPQHF	TGCGCCAGCAGCCAAGATAATGAGCAGCCCCAGCATTTT
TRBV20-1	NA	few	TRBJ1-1	CSARDWGDGDTEAFF	TGCAGTGCTAGAGATTGGGGGGACGGAGACACTGAAGCTTTCTTT
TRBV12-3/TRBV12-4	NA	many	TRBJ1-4	CASSGEQGNEKLFF	TGTGCCAGCAGTGGGGAACAGGGAAATGAAAAACTGTTTTTT
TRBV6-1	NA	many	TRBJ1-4	CASSEQGGGKLFF	TGTGCCAGCAGTGAACAGGGTGGTGGAAAACTGTTTTTT
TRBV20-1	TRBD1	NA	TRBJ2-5	CSAKGQWETQYF	TGCAGTGCTAAGGGACAGTGGGAGACCCAGTACTTC
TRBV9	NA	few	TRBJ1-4	CASSSGRDEKLFF	TGTGCCAGCAGCTCAGGCAGGGATGAAAAACTGTTTTTT
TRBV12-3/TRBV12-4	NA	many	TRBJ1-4	CASSSGVPLKLFF	TGTGCCAGCAGTTCGGGGGTCCCCCTTAAACTGTTTTTT
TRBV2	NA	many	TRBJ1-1	CASSAEQLNTEAFF	TGTGCCAGCAGTGCCGAGCAGCTGAACACTGAAGCTTTCTTT
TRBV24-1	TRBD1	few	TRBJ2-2	CAIKTGGNTGELFF	TGTGCCATAAAGACAGGGGGGAACACCGGGGAGCTGTTTTTT
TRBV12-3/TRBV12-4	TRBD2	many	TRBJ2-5	CASSLGGLAGQETQYF	TGTGCCAGCAGTTTGGGTGGATTAGCGGGCCAAGAGACCCAGTACTTC
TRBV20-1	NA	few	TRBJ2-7	CSAGVAATEQYF	TGCAGTGCTGGAGTGGCGGCGACCGAGCAGTACTTC
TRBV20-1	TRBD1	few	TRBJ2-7	CSATRRGPRDEQYF	TGCAGTGCAACGCGCAGGGGGCCCCGGGACGAGCAGTACTTC
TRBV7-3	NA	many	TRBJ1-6	CASSLRRSGSPLHF	TGTGCCAGCAGCTTAAGGCGCAGCGGGTCACCCCTCCACTTT
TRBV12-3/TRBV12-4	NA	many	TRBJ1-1	CASKYEGSLNTEAFF	TGTGCCAGCAAGTATGAGGGTTCCCTGAACACTGAAGCTTTCTTT
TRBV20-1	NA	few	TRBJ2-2	CSARDRGSTGELFF	TGCAGTGCTAGAGATAGGGGGAGCACCGGGGAGCTGTTTTTT
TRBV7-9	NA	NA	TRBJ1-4	CASSPTSVGGPIRRTNEKLFF	TGTGCCAGCAGCCCCACATCCGTCGGGGGGCCAATAAGGCGAACTAATGAAAAACTGTTTTTT
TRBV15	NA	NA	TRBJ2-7	CATSREGATSSYEQYF	TGTGCCACCAGCAGAGAAGGAGCGACGAGCTCCTACGAGCAGTACTTC
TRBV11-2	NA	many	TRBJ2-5	CASSFGPSLETQYF	TGTGCCAGCAGCTTCGGTCCTAGCCTAGAGACCCAGTACTTC
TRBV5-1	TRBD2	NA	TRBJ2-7	CASSLIAGGSSYEQYF	TGCGCCAGCAGCCTGATAGCGGGAGGGTCCTCCTACGAGCAGTACTTC
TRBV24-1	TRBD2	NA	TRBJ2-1	CATSDSTSGSTYQFF	TGTGCCACCAGTGACTCTACTAGCGGGAGTACGTATCAGTTCTTC
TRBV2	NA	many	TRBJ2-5	CASSESGPGTQYF	TGTGCCAGCAGTGAGAGTGGCCCCGGGACCCAGTACTTC
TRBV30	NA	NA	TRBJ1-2	CAWSVFSLGGVGYTF	TGTGCCTGGAGTGTATTTAGTCTTGGGGGAGTCGGCTACACCTTC
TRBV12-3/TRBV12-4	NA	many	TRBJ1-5	CASSLFGASNQPQHF	TGTGCCAGCAGTTTATTTGGGGCTAGCAATCAGCCCCAGCATTTT
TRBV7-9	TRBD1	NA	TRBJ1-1	CASSHTRQGAEAFF	TGTGCCAGCAGCCATACCAGACAGGGGGCTGAAGCTTTCTTT
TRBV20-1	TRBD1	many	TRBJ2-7	CSASKGAFAEQYF	TGCAGTGCTAGTAAGGGGGCTTTTGCCGAGCAGTACTTC
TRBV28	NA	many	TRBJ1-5	CASSPGAGGSQPQHF	TGTGCCAGCAGTCCAGGGGCGGGGGGGAGTCAGCCCCAGCATTTT
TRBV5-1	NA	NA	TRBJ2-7	CASSSWTEPREQYF	TGCGCCAGCAGCTCGTGGACGGAACCTCGCGAGCAGTACTTC
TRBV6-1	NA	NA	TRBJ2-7	CASSRDFSSYEQYF	TGTGCCAGCAGTCGGGACTTTAGCTCCTACGAGCAGTACTTC
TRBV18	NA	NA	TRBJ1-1	CASSEITEAFF	TGTGCCAGCTCAGAGATCACTGAAGCTTTCTTT
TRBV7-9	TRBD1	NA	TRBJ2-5	CASSLAGVGTEETQYF	TGTGCCAGCAGCTTAGCGGGGGTTGGGACAGAAGAGACCCAGTACTTC
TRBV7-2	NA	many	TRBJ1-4	CASSLGISPIEKLFF	TGTGCCAGCAGCTTAGGCATCAGTCCGATAGAAAAACTGTTTTTT
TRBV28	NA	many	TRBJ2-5	CASSFTGGWETQYF	TGTGCCAGCAGTTTTACGGGGGGCTGGGAGACCCAGTACTTC
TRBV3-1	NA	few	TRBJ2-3	CASSQSDLRDTQYF	TGTGCCAGCAGCCAAAGCGACCTGAGGGATACGCAGTATTTT
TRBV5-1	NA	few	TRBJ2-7	CASSLDTPYEQYF	TGCGCCAGCAGCTTGGACACTCCCTACGAGCAGTACTTC